The text below deals with one TCR beta chain. Its specificity is not known. The data were obtained in a study of OX40 agonist ivuxolimab in advanced cancers. Study-wide background: Hepatocellular carcinoma, melanoma, renal cell or head and neck cancer occurred in dose-escalation patients. Study-level points and caveats: Dosing at 0.1 to 3.0 mg/kg was accompanied by clonal expansion of CD4+ and CD8+ blood T cells by week 6. Antigen targets of the expanded peripheral T cells went undetermined. Among some nonresponders, normalized T-cell clonal expansion was also low.

The CDR3 is made up of 17 amino acids. CDR1 is LNHNV and CDR2 is YYDKDF in the germline V gene (reference sequence). J gave up 3 bases and V 1 base, and 5 bases lay outside the gene matches. Profiling relied on immunoSEQ multiplex PCR, and the TCRdb table lists in-frame clones only, not all of them. Seen here are roughly 76,000 clones, around nine tenths observed once, and the top ten hold approximately 6%. The chain is built from TRBV15 and TRBJ2-7; 14 bases align to TRBD2. This sample comprised CD4+ or CD8+ T cells sorted from blood, obtained in a trial of the OX40 agonist ivuxolimab. The sequence was collected from an adult with an advanced solid tumor such as melanoma, head and neck, liver or kidney cancer. CDR3 sequence (DNA): TGTGCCACCAGCAGAGGTGGGACTAGCGGGAGTCTCTACGAGCAGTACTTC. This gives the protein CATSRGGTSGSLYEQYF.